This T cell receptor (beta chain) was sequenced during a study of cytomegalovirus exposure and HLA in healthy donors (dated 2017 in TCRdb). Study-wide context: A later analysis indicated that the 120 or so validation repertoires were generated on the platform also employed for the approximately 700 repertoires of the first cohort. The study was designed to test whether signatures of past pathogen exposure could be identified by cataloging public T cell receptors. Along with the roughly 700-subject first cohort, a separate validation cohort of over 90 different subjects was used. To predict cytomegalovirus infection status, the study combined high-throughput TCR immunosequencing, statistical association of individual TCRs with disease status, and machine learning.

The CDR3, from cysteine to phenylalanine, totals 16 residues. Just CDR3 DNA is preserved here, 48 bases in frame from base 1. From the germline V gene, CDR1 is SGHRS and CDR2 is YFSETQ. V has 0 bases trimmed and J has 6 bases trimmed; junction bases matching no gene number 11. As for this clone: The target of this receptor is not known. No much larger clone exists at a distance of one base, and base qualities are not known.

The library was prepared using the immunoSEQ multiplex PCR assay. On the authors' methods: To diagnose cytomegalovirus status from the catalog of TCR beta chain sequences, a statistical classification framework was built. Held by TCRdb, this immuneACCESS table contains in-frame sequences only and omits some clones. Under half of the omission traces to an unresolved V gene where checked; the cause of the rest is unknown. The D gene and trimming were derived from the DNA, and the V and J assignments and clone size from that table. Recorded for this sample are roughly 130,000 clones; under 90% of them occurred a single time. Over 3% of the sample comes from the top ten. Separate from the approximately 670-subject first cohort, the validation cohort of 95 to 150 subjects was the group to which the donors belonged. The paper as a whole reports these results and caveats: In vitro tests confirmed that three of the cytomegalovirus-associated TCR beta chains recognize cytomegalovirus antigens. A total of fewer than 200 TCR beta chains were listed by the study as associated with cytomegalovirus. Of the cluster scores, around 95% were above 0 in a later analysis, which found that TCRs clustered in the first cohort also tended to co-occur in the approximately 120 validation repertoires. It was suggested by the authors that the approach could potentially be generalized to other disease states and immunological phenotypes. Cytomegalovirus status was reported to be diagnosed by the classifier with high specificity and sensitivity in both the original and validation cohorts. While some public TCRs were present in many individuals, most TCR sequences turned up only very rarely across donors. A later analysis lacked HLA typing for the validation cohort, so it scored co-occurrence in that cohort across all 120 or so repertoires.

The TCR was taken from a man in his thirties or forties in good health and CMV-seronegative. Sequenced: PBMCs. In this chain, TRBV5-1 is recombined with TRBJ2-7, with 8 middle bases fitting TRBD1. The sequence in DNA is TGCGCCAGCAGCTTGGCCGTGACAGGGGCACTGGGCGAGCAGTACTTC. Its protein is CASSLAVTGALGEQYF.